The 29 T cell receptor beta chains given below trace back to one sample, sequenced in a study of blood T cell repertoires in COVID-19. Clones were sequenced by immunoSEQ multiplex PCR, and TCRdb holds only the in-frame ones, with some missing. This sample has around 100,000 clones; roughly nine tenths occur once, and the top ten carry 3.5% to 5.5%. Material: peripheral blood. The receptors originated from a man aged 40-49 years with acute or convalescent COVID-19.

The gene calls are TRBV2 and TRBJ1-5, with TRBD1 matching 11 bases. J lost 7 bases, V lost 6 bases, and 5 bases had no gene match. The CDR3 totals 14 residues. Looked up from germline, CDR1 is SNHLY and CDR2 is FYNNEI. The CDR3 coding sequence is TGTGCCAGCAGGGGGACAGGGGGAAGACAGCCCCAGCATTTT. This encodes CASRGTGGRQPQHF.

The chain is built from TRBV19 and TRBJ2-3; 11 bases map to TRBD2. Looked up from germline, CDR1 is LNHDA and CDR2 is SQIVND (reference sequence). The length of the CDR3 is 12 residues. Trimming took 5 bases from V and 10 from J; bases not matched to a gene: 2. DNA for the CDR3: TGTGCCAGTAGTTTGACTAGCGGGGCGCAGTATTTT. Its protein is CASSLTSGAQYF.

V gene TRBV6-5 combines with J gene TRBJ1-2; D is perhaps TRBD1 (6 bases). Germline CDR1 MNHEY, CDR2 SVGAGI. V lost 6 bases and J lost 4, with 15 bases in between. This CDR3 has 14 amino acids. CDR3 in amino acids: CASSKDRGLYGYTF. CDR3 nucleotide sequence: TGTGCCAGCAGCAAGGACAGAGGCCTCTATGGCTACACCTTC.

The CDR3 region has the DNA TGTGCCAGCTCCCGGGACAGGGAGACCCAGTACTTC. This sequence encodes CASSRDRETQYF. The chain joins TRBV18 to TRBJ2-5, with 8 positions matching TRBD1. Germline CDR1 and CDR2: KGHSH and LQKENI. Trimming at V came to 6 bases and at J to 5 bases, leaving 2 bases not matched to a gene. CDR3 length equals 12 residues.

The CDR3 is CATLNRGSNQPQHF. The CDR3 nucleotides are TGTGCCACCCTGAACAGGGGATCCAATCAGCCCCAGCATTTT. The V gene is TRBV6-5, the J gene TRBJ1-5, with 7 bases that match TRBD1. Trimming took 10 bases from V and 3 from J; bases not matched to a gene: 9. The CDR3 covers 14 residues. The germline CDR1 and CDR2 sequences are MNHEY and SVGAGI.

The chain has TRBV5-1 and TRBJ2-1; TRBD2 aligns across 14 bases. V dropped 4 bases and J dropped 0; count of bases not matched to a gene: 3. Germline V gene sequence: CDR1 SGHRS, CDR2 YFSETQ. The CDR3 contains 17 residues. In nucleotides, the CDR3 is TGCGCCAGCAGCCGCGGGACTAGCGGGAGCTCCTACAATGAGCAGTTCTTC. It specifies CASSRGTSGSSYNEQFF.

The chain recombines TRBV30 with TRBJ2-2, with D perhaps matching TRBD1 (5 bases). The germline V gene encodes CDR1 GTSNPN and CDR2 SVGIG (reference sequence). The CDR3 has 14 residues. Trimming stripped 1 base from V and 0 bases from J, with 6 bases between. As DNA, the CDR3 is TGTGCCTGGAGTGAGGGGCCGAACACCGGGGAGCTGTTTTTT. Its protein product is CAWSEGPNTGELFF.

A few counts support this clone. The chain recombines TRBV29-1 with TRBJ1-2, with D tentatively TRBD1 (5 bases). Trimming took off 6 bases at V and 8 bases at J, with 13 bases between the two ends. The germline V gene has CDR1 SQVTM and CDR2 ANQGSEA. CDR3 size: 11 residues. In DNA form, the CDR3 reads TGCAGCGTGGCAGGGATAGGAGGCTACACCTTC. Translated: CSVAGIGGYTF.

This rearrangement joins TRBV6-6 to TRBJ1-2; TRBD1 matches 9 bases. In germline, CDR1 is MNHNY, CDR2 SVGAGI (reference sequence). The CDR3 consists of 16 residues. The ends lost 2 bases at V and 4 bases at J; junction bases unmatched: 8. The CDR3 is CASSYTQGQGGYGYTF. CDR3 nucleotide sequence: TGTGCCAGCAGTTACACACAGGGACAGGGAGGCTATGGCTACACCTTC.

V is TRBV5-6 and J is TRBJ1-2, with D possibly TRBD1 on 6 matching bases. V shed 0 bases and J shed 12 bases, with 15 bases lying between them. Per germline, CDR1 SGHDT and CDR2 YYEEEE. The CDR3 length is 13 residues. The CDR3 DNA reads TGTGCCAGCAGCTTGGCCTCGACAGGTGGGCACACCTTC. It is translated as CASSLASTGGHTF. Based on the CDR3 plus reference TRBV5-6 and TRBJ1-2, the full variable domain is DAGVTQSPTHLIKTRGQQVTLRCSPKSGHDTVSWYQQALGQGPQFIFQYYEEEERQRGNFPDRFSGHQFPNYSSELNVNALLLGDSALYLCASSLASTGGHTFGSGTRLTVV.

V usage is TRBV6-5 and J usage is TRBJ2-1; 13 bases line up with TRBD2. Germline loops: CDR1 MNHEY, CDR2 SVGAGI. The junction had 6 bases not matched to a gene; V was cut back by 7 bases and J by 6 bases. The CDR3 covers 15 residues. CDR3 DNA: TGTGCCAGCACCTGGACTAGCGGGAGAGTCAATGAGCAGTTCTTC. Translating it yields CASTWTSGRVNEQFF.

J is TRBJ2-7 and V is TRBV19; 8 nucleotides align to TRBD1. Germline loops: CDR1 LNHDA, CDR2 SQIVND (reference sequence). V lost 4 bases, J lost 2 bases, and 7 bases stayed unmatched. This CDR3 has 15 residues. Here the CDR3 reads CASSSARQGPYEQYF. The DNA for the CDR3 is TGTGCCAGTAGTAGCGCGCGACAGGGGCCCTACGAGCAGTACTTC.

The V and J genes are TRBV5-1 and TRBJ1-3; 11 positions match TRBD1. Germline CDR1 reads SGHRS; CDR2 reads YFSETQ. Trimming at V came to 4 bases and at J to 2 bases, leaving 2 bases not matched to a gene. The CDR3 totals 15 residues. The CDR3 sequence: CASSPGQGAGNTIYF. In DNA form, the CDR3 reads TGCGCCAGCAGCCCGGGACAGGGGGCTGGAAACACCATATATTTT.

V and J are TRBV12-3 or TRBV12-4 and TRBJ2-1; no definite D call. Trimming stripped 4 bases from V and 6 bases from J, with 4 bases between. The CDR3 has 11 amino acids. CDR3 residues: CASSSLNEQFF. CDR3 DNA sequence: TGTGCCAGCAGTTCACTCAATGAGCAGTTCTTC.

This sequence joins TRBV27 and TRBJ1-1, with TRBD1 matching 8 bases. Germline V gives CDR1 MNHEY, CDR2 SMNVEV (reference sequence). Germline trimming cut 5 bases from V and 2 bases from J; bases unmatched to any gene: 7. The CDR3 spans 15 residues. This chain's CDR3 is CASSVRGQGNTEAFF. CDR3 sequence (DNA): TGTGCCAGCAGTGTCCGCGGACAGGGAAACACTGAAGCTTTCTTT.

The V and J genes are TRBV19 and TRBJ2-5; TRBD2 matches at 11 bases. Germline CDR1 is LNHDA and CDR2 is SQIVND (reference sequence). Germline trimming cut 6 bases from V and 2 bases from J; bases unmatched to any gene: 8. The CDR3 covers 16 residues. CDR3 sequence reads: CASSPTSGSLQETQYF. CDR3 nucleotide sequence: TGTGCCAGTAGCCCCACTAGCGGGAGCCTTCAAGAGACCCAGTACTTC.

Turning to this clone: Other DNA sequences of this sample code for an identical CDR3. V gene TRBV4-2 combines with J gene TRBJ2-7; possible D gene TRBD2, 5 bases. Deletions cut 0 bases from V and 4 bases from J, with 7 bases between. The CDR3 has 13 amino acids. Per the germline V gene, CDR1 is LGHNA and CDR2 is YNFKEQ. The CDR3 protein is CASSQDRGYEQYF. CDR3 DNA sequence: TGTGCCAGCAGCCAAGATAGAGGGTACGAGCAGTACTTC.

This clone appeared a single time. The J gene is TRBJ1-5, the V gene TRBV2; 8 bases line up with TRBD1. The V and J ends lost 7 bases and 6 bases, in that order; junction bases with no gene match: 11. CDR1 and CDR2 from the germline V gene are SNHLY and FYNNEI. CDR3 length equals 15 residues. The CDR3 sequence is CASTGTGGRAQPQHF. CDR3 bases: TGTGCCAGCACCGGGACAGGCGGAAGGGCTCAGCCCCAGCATTTT. The full variable domain, rest sourced from reference TRBV2 and TRBJ1-5, is EPEVTQTPSHQVTQMGQEVILRCVPISNHLYFYWYRQILGQKVEFLVSFYNNEISEKSEIFDDQFSVERPDGSNFTLKIRSTKLEDSAMYFCASTGTGGRAQPQHFGDGTRLSIL.

This clone showed up just once. The chain has TRBV11-3 and TRBJ2-3; possibly TRBD2 for D (5 bases). The CDR3 has 14 residues. Germline V CDR1 and CDR2: SGHNT, YENEEA. Deletions cut 4 bases from V and 6 bases from J, with 14 bases between. CDR3 protein: CASSSGRGVDTQYF. The CDR3 coding sequence is TGTGCCAGCAGCTCCGGACGGGGTGTGGATACGCAGTATTTT.

This chain connects TRBV19 to TRBJ1-5, with D possibly being TRBD1 (5 bases). Germline CDR1 is LNHDA and CDR2 is SQIVND (reference sequence). There are 13 residues in the CDR3. Trimming left V 1 base short and J 5 bases short, with 6 bases between. The CDR3 coding sequence is TGTGCCAGTAGTATAGTAGGGGATCAGCCCCAGCATTTT. This sequence encodes CASSIVGDQPQHF.

This chain uses TRBV6-1 with TRBJ1-2; unclear D gene. V lost 2 bases and J lost 2, with 3 bases in between. The CDR3 runs to 12 residues. Germline values: CDR1 MNHNS, CDR2 SASEGT. The CDR3 sequence: CASSERNYGYTF. The CDR3 DNA sequence: TGTGCCAGCAGTGAACGGAACTATGGCTACACCTTC.

The chain uses TRBV5-1 and TRBJ1-1; no firm D call. The CDR3 contains 13 residues. From germline, CDR1 is SGHRS and CDR2 YFSETQ. V was pared by 0 bases and J by 7 bases, with 10 bases between. The CDR3 bases are TGCGCCAGCAGCTTGGGAGGGCACGATGAAGCTTTCTTT. Protein: CASSLGGHDEAFF.

Concerning this clone: Other nucleotide sequences from this sample produce the same CDR3. This sequence joins TRBV5-1 and TRBJ2-1; TRBD2 matches 13 bases. The CDR3 has 16 residues. Per the germline V gene, CDR1 is SGHRS and CDR2 is YFSETQ. The ends lost 4 bases at V and 6 bases at J; junction bases unmatched: 7. DNA for the CDR3: TGCGCCAGCAGCCTAGCGGGACTAGCGGGAATCAATGAGCAGTTCTTC. Encoded protein: CASSLAGLAGINEQFF.

Here the CDR3 DNA reads TGTGCCAGCAGCTTAGGATCACGGTTTCATTCACCCCTCCACTTT. Translating gives CASSLGSRFHSPLHF. The gene calls are TRBV11-3 and TRBJ1-6; no clear D. Germline V CDR1 and CDR2: SGHNT, YENEEA. This CDR3 has 15 residues. Trimming took 1 base from V and 8 from J, leaving 12 bases between them. Variable domain in full (rest from reference TRBV11-3 and TRBJ1-6): EAGVVQSPRYKIIEKKQPVAFWCNPISGHNTLYWYLQNLGQGPELLIRYENEEAVDDSQLPKDRFSAERLKGVDSTLKIQPAELGDSAVYLCASSLGSRFHSPLHFGNGTRLTVT.

This sequence joins TRBV5-1 and TRBJ2-5; D is perhaps TRBD1 (6 bases). Germline CDR1 is SGHRS and CDR2 is YFSETQ. V dropped 4 bases and J dropped 3 bases, with 16 bases sitting between them. CDR3 length equals 15 residues. The CDR3 protein is CASSPRVGAEETQYF. CDR3 DNA sequence: TGCGCCAGCAGCCCCAGGGTGGGGGCTGAAGAGACCCAGTACTTC. Variable domain in full (rest from reference TRBV5-1 and TRBJ2-5): KAGVTQTPRYLIKTRGQQVTLSCSPISGHRSVSWYQQTPGQGLQFLFEYFSETQRNKGNFPGRFSGRQFSNSRSEMNVSTLELGDSALYLCASSPRVGAEETQYFGPGTRLLVL.

This clone was seen only a few times. The rearrangement uses TRBV5-1 and TRBJ1-2, with 8 bases fitting TRBD1. Germline V lookup: CDR1 SGHRS, CDR2 YFSETQ. The CDR3 runs 15 residues. V shed 1 base, J shed 6 bases, and the junction held 8 bases outside the gene matches. The CDR3 is CASSLRSTGGDGYTF. CDR3 DNA sequence: TGCGCCAGCAGCTTGAGAAGCACAGGGGGGGATGGCTACACCTTC. Full variable domain (remainder filled in from reference TRBV5-1 and TRBJ1-2): KAGVTQTPRYLIKTRGQQVTLSCSPISGHRSVSWYQQTPGQGLQFLFEYFSETQRNKGNFPGRFSGRQFSNSRSEMNVSTLELGDSALYLCASSLRSTGGDGYTFGSGTRLTVV.

The chain has TRBV9 and TRBJ2-2, with a tentative D call TRBD2 (6 bases). The CDR3 is 16 residues long. Germline V gives CDR1 SGDLS, CDR2 YYNGEE. Trimming left V 0 bases short and J 2 bases short, with 11 bases between. The CDR3 DNA follows: TGTGCCAGCAGCGTAGGAGCGGGTTCCAACACCGGGGAGCTGTTTTTT. Protein: CASSVGAGSNTGELFF.

This chain uses TRBV6-5 with TRBJ1-2; TRBD1 aligns across 10 bases. The CDR3 has 15 residues. Per the germline V gene, CDR1 is MNHEY and CDR2 is SVGAGI. The junction had 5 bases not matched to a gene; V was cut back by 5 bases and J by 2 bases. CDR3 sequence: CASSQRQGANYGYTF. CDR3 DNA: TGTGCCAGCAGTCAGCGACAGGGGGCCAACTATGGCTACACCTTC.

The chain joins TRBV19 to TRBJ2-3; a weak D match, TRBD2 (5 bases). The germline V gene encodes CDR1 LNHDA and CDR2 SQIVND (reference sequence). V lost 4 bases to trimming and J lost 2 bases, with 10 bases between them. The CDR3 covers 14 residues. DNA of the CDR3: TGTGCCAGTAGTAATAAGCGGATCACAGATACGCAGTATTTT. This sequence encodes CASSNKRITDTQYF.